This T cell receptor beta chain was obtained from a study of OX40 agonist ivuxolimab in advanced cancers. A note on the overall study: The costimulatory receptor OX40 (CD134) was targeted by ivuxolimab, a fully human IgG2 agonistic monoclonal antibody. Intravenous ivuxolimab was administered to patients every 2 weeks at six dose levels: 0.01, 0.1, 0.3, 1.5, 3 and 10 mg/kg. Partial responses occurred in three dose-escalation patients: two with cutaneous melanoma and one with hepatocellular carcinoma. Patients were allowed to have had prior anti-PD-1, anti-PD-L1 or anti-CTLA-4 therapy, and more than 30% of the dose-escalation patients had previously received checkpoint inhibitors. In the dose-escalation cohort, around 80% of patients were male, and the mean age was roughly 56 years with a range of roughly 20 to 79. The purpose of peripheral TCRbeta sequencing was to test whether ivuxolimab changed TCR sequence diversity and led to clonal T-cell expansion. Among the roughly 52 dose-escalation patients, about 19 had hepatocellular carcinoma, 15 or so melanoma, 9 renal cell carcinoma and 9 head and neck cancer. The paper covers the monotherapy dose-escalation part of the phase I ivuxolimab trial, which included N of about 50 patients.

Genomic DNA was extracted from sorted cells for sequencing of the TCRbeta CDR3 region. The immunoSEQ Assay was used for sequencing of TCRbeta CDR3 regions. TCRdb mirrors the immuneACCESS table, restricted to in-frame sequences. Some clones are absent from its copies; in checked studies, under half trace to an unresolved V gene, and the reason for the others is unknown. The sample has about 110,000 clones on record, around 93% of them singletons. Roughly 0.66% of the sample comes from the top ten. On this clone: The clone's antigen remains unknown. Per-base qualities were not stored, and no clone one base away is much larger.

From the cysteine through the phenylalanine, the CDR3 covers 16 amino acids. Left in the record is the CDR3 DNA by itself, 48 bases read in frame from the first base. V is shortened by 1 base, J by 4 bases, and the region joining them spans 14 bases. CDR1 and CDR2, looked up from the germline V gene, are SGHNT and YENEEA. The trial excluded patients who had a history of autoimmune disease or who were on systemic immunosuppression. Peripheral blood for TCR sequencing was drawn from every dose cohort at baseline, at cycle 4 day 1 and at cycle 7 day 1. Samples came from an open-label, multicenter, first-in-human phase I dose-escalation trial of ivuxolimab. Adults with locally advanced or metastatic melanoma, renal cell, hepatocellular, or head and neck squamous cell carcinoma were enrolled in the trial. Before TCR sequencing, CD4+ T cells and CD8+ T cells were sorted from peripheral blood as separate populations.

Study-wide conclusions, independent of this receptor: The antigen specificity of the clonally expanded peripheral T cells was not determined. Low levels of normalized T-cell clonal expansion were also shown by some nonresponding patients. At doses of 0.1 to 3.0 mg/kg, clonal expansion of both CD4+ and CD8+ T cells in blood was seen between baseline and week 6. In partial responders in the 0.1-3.0 mg/kg groups, normalized peripheral clonal expansion was found to be among the lowest, especially among CD8+ T cells. On average, CD8+ T cells showed more expanded clones than CD4+ T cells after ivuxolimab.

In this chain, TRBV11-3 is recombined with TRBJ2-1, and perhaps TRBD2 as D gene, on 6 matching bases. The starting material was CD4+ or CD8+ T cells sorted from blood, obtained in a trial of the OX40 agonist ivuxolimab. The clonotype originates from an adult with an advanced solid tumor such as melanoma, head and neck, liver or kidney cancer. In nucleotide form, the sequence is TGTGCCAGCAGCTTAGCCCCTAGCGTGGGATACAATGAGCAGTTCTTC. Its amino acids are CASSLAPSVGYNEQFF.